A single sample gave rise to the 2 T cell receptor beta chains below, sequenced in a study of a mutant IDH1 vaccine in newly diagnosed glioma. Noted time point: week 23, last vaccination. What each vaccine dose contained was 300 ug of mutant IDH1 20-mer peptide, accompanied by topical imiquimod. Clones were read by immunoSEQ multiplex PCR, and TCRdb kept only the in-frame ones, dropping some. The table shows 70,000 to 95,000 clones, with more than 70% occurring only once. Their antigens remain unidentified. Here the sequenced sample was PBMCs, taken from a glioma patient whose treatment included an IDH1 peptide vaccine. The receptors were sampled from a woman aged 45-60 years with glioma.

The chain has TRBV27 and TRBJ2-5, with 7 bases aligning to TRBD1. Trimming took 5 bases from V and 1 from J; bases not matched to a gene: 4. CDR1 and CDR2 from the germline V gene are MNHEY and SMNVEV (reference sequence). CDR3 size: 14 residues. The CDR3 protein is CASSRRDSQETQYF. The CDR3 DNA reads TGTGCCAGCAGTCGACGGGACAGCCAAGAGACCCAGTACTTC.

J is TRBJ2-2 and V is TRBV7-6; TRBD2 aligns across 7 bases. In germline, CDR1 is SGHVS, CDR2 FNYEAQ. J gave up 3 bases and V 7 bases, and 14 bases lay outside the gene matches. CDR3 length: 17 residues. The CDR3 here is CASTARREGRDTGELFF. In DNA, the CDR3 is TGTGCCAGCACCGCCCGCAGGGAGGGCCGGGACACCGGGGAGCTGTTTTTT.